The T cell receptor (beta chain) under discussion was sequenced for a study of blood T cell repertoires in COVID-19 (dated by TCRdb to the early 2020s). A note on the overall study: Samples from collaborators originated in the United States, Italy and Spain and spanned both the acute and convalescent phases of COVID-19. The material from the prospective study consisted of cDNA or gDNA derived from T cells, B-cell-depleted T cells, or PBMCs. The samples were drawn from the first 160 participants of the ongoing ImmuneRACE study and from some 1,300 subjects provided by 6 global collaborators. A de-identified subject ID, COVID-19 status, age in years and sex were almost always included in the sample metadata. The repertoires were released in a freely available public database meant as a resource for research on the immune response to SARS-CoV-2. Where HLA class I and class II types were available, the types were taken from metadata supplied by the sample provider, not from assay-based typing. The dataset comprised deeply sampled blood TCRbeta repertoires from subjects exposed to, actively infected with, or recovered from COVID-19.

Each collaborating institution followed its own protocols to collect whole blood in K2EDTA tubes. Collaborator samples were shipped for TCRbeta analysis as frozen whole blood, isolated PBMCs, or DNA extracted from either sample type. The paper as a whole reports these results and caveats: The quantity of clinical and demographic metadata differed by source and by participant and was supplied without curation.

The CDR3, from cysteine to phenylalanine, totals 14 residues. Kept here is only the CDR3 DNA, which spans 42 bases and is read in frame from base 1. Cut back by 4 bases and 5 bases, the V and J ends lie 14 bases apart. According to the germline V gene (reference sequence), CDR1 reads LNHDA and CDR2 reads SQIVND. TCRbeta CDR3 regions were amplified from genomic DNA by means of the immunoSEQ Assay, a bias-controlled multiplex PCR. Processing in the source paper ran as follows. The number of nucleated cells in each sample was estimated from the amplification of reference gene primers within the assay. Sequence reads were collapsed and filtered to measure the absolute abundance of every unique TCRbeta CDR3 rearrangement. For each sample, productive Simpson clonality was calculated by taking the square root of Simpson's diversity index across productive rearrangements. TCRdb took over this immuneACCESS table, retaining in-frame rearrangements with V and J assigned. Such tables are incomplete; in checked studies, under half of the missing clones stem from an unresolved V gene, and the remainder is unexplained. That table gives V, J and clone size, and the DNA gave D and trimming. The sample data list some 120,000 clones, and 75% to 85% of these were observed just once. The ten largest clones add up to 37% of the sample.

With regard to this clone: Its antigen target is currently unknown. Per-base qualities were not stored, and no clone one base away is much larger.

The specimen was peripheral blood. The V and J genes are TRBV19 and TRBJ2-5, with a weak D call of TRBD2 (7 bases match). The sequence was collected from a middle-aged man with active or convalescent COVID-19. For the CDR3, the sequence is CASSTPRGGETQYF. The DNA sequence reads TGTGCCAGTAGTACCCCCAGGGGAGGGGAGACCCAGTACTTC.